This TCR beta chain emerged from a study of CD8 T cells in Susac syndrome (dated by TCRdb to the late 2010s). Regarding the study in general: The study used repertoire sequencing to test whether antigen drove CD8+ T cell activation and differentiation in Susac syndrome. The clonality of the CD8+ T cell repertoire was compared across around twelve healthy donors, 14 Susac syndrome patients and 15 multiple sclerosis patients. Overall study outcomes, separate from this receptor: The number of individuals in the TCR sequencing and HLA analysis was recognized as being relatively small.

The CDR3 has 14 amino acids, counting the end cysteine and phenylalanine. Of all the DNA, just the CDR3 is kept, 42 bases in frame from base 1. The V and J ends are trimmed by 10 bases and 4 bases, leaving 18 bases between them. Looking up the germline V gene yields CDR1 MDHEN and CDR2 SYDVKM. In regard to this clonotype: This clone's antigen is unknown. One base away there is no much larger clone; base qualities are not given.

RNA was extracted with the RNeasy kit and 0.5 to 1 ug was reverse transcribed using random hexamers. The immunoSEQ multiplex PCR assay, covering 54 Vbeta and 13 Jbeta segments, was used to amplify TCR beta CDR3 regions. Bias from PCR amplification was corrected by using a synthetic template baseline for primer optimization and for computational correction. Processing in the source paper ran as follows. Reads were annotated to V, D and J genes according to IMGT and were analyzed with immunoSEQ Analyzer, with only productive sequences retained. Clonality was computed as one minus Shannon entropy normalized by log2 of the number of productive unique sequences. For each patient and control, public and private clones were evaluated among the 100 most prevalent clones. Susac-specific clones were defined as absent from healthy and MS cohorts, 850 to 1,300 published viral clones and other ImmuneACCESS disease sequences. TCRdb ran its own pipeline on the public reads, namely fastp trimming at Q25 and MiXCR clone calling, and kept in-frame beta chains. Every distinct CDR3 protein forms one entry, paired with its most common genes and DNA. The V and J calls were determined by TCRdb, not by the authors. This sample gives 130,000 to 150,000 distinct CDR3 sequences in total; 94% of them show up just once. Roughly 0.29% of the sample comes from the top ten.

High-throughput TCR beta sequencing profiled peripheral blood CD8+ and CD4+ T cells from healthy donors, Susac syndrome patients and multiple sclerosis patients. Healthy donors were age- and sex-matched controls. Bulk CD8+ and CD4+ T cells were purified by magnetic negative isolation, whereas CD8+ TEMRA cells were enriched by FACS. Blood was drawn into EDTA tubes, processed within 24 hours, and PBMCs were isolated by density gradient centrifugation. PBMCs destined for TCR sequencing were cryopreserved in liquid nitrogen and later thawed in a 37 °C water bath. The sorted or isolated CD4+, CD8+ and CD8+ TEMRA cells reached a purity of at least 90%.

This sequence originates from a human donor in good health. The chain uses TRBV28 and TRBJ2-3; a tentative D call is TRBD2 (6 bases match). Sequenced: CD8+ T cells from PBMCs. The DNA sequence reads TGTGCCATCCAGGAGGGTTTTATTGCAGATACGCAGTATTTT. Its product reads: CAIQEGFIADTQYF.